The clone carrying this TCR beta chain was seen at least ten times. The V end lost 2 bases, the J end lost 2 bases, and 14 bases lay between the germline ends. Germline V gene sequence: CDR1 SGHRS, CDR2 YFSETQ. There are 17 residues in the CDR3. TCRdb re-called the 5' RACE reads with MiXCR, one entry per CDR3 protein. The repertoire holds tens of thousands of distinct CDR3 sequences, with approximately 12% as singletons. This record comes from a study of neurological immune-mediated disorders. This receptor was obtained from a woman aged 60-75 years with HTLV-1-associated myelopathy (HAM/TSP). V and J are TRBV5-1 and TRBJ2-6, with a weak D call TRBD1 (5 bases). The sequenced material came from PBMCs. CDR3 in DNA: TGCGCCAGCAGCTTTGCTTTAGGGGTAACTGGGGCCAACGTCCTGACTTTC. Its protein product is CASSFALGVTGANVLTF.